A single sample gave rise to the 32 T cell receptor beta chains below, sequenced in a study of Ad26.COV2.S vaccination and SARS-CoV-2 variants. Described treatment: some 19 received Ad26.COV2.S at low or high dose, single or two shots; about 5 received placebo; per-sample allocation not given. Collection of samples fell on day 63 after the first vaccine or placebo injection. TCRdb's copy holds only in-frame clones and misses some; the assay was immunoSEQ multiplex PCR. This sample has roughly 400,000 clones, with 80% to 95% found just once. Sequencing used peripheral blood, obtained in a trial of Ad26.COV2.S vaccine versus placebo. These receptors all come from a person aged 18 to 65 who received the Ad26.COV2.S COVID-19 vaccine or a placebo.

The chain joins TRBV4-3 to TRBJ2-2; 10 bases match TRBD1. V shed 4 bases, J shed 2 bases, and the junction held 7 bases outside the gene matches. The germline gives CDR1 LGHNA, CDR2 YSLEER. This CDR3 has 17 amino acids. This CDR3 is CASSLHRQGANTGELFF. CDR3 coding DNA: TGCGCCAGCAGCCTCCACAGACAGGGGGCTAACACCGGGGAGCTGTTTTTT.

V usage is TRBV7-8 and J usage is TRBJ2-1; TRBD2 matches at 7 bases. The germline CDR1 and CDR2 sequences are SGHVS and FQNEAQ. The CDR3 sequence is 15 residues long. Unmatched junction bases numbered 10, after V lost 5 bases and J lost 6 bases. The CDR3 nucleotides are TGTGCCAGCAGCGAAACTAGCGTAATACTCAATGAGCAGTTCTTC. Translation gives CASSETSVILNEQFF. The full variable domain, with the rest looked up from reference TRBV7-8 and TRBJ2-1, is GAGVSQSPRYKVAKRGQDVALRCDPISGHVSLFWYQQALGQGPEFLTYFQNEAQLDKSGLPSDRFFAERPEGSVSTLKIQRTQQEDSAVYLCASSETSVILNEQFFGPGTRLTVL.

Note on this clone: This same CDR3 is encoded by further DNA sequences in the sample. The rearrangement links TRBV12-3 or TRBV12-4 to TRBJ1-1; no definite D call. V shed 3 bases and J shed 2 bases, with 7 bases lying between them. CDR3 size: 13 residues. CDR3 sequence reads: CASSFEGNTEAFF. CDR3 coding DNA: TGTGCCAGCAGTTTTGAGGGTAACACTGAAGCTTTCTTT.

This clone was found once. V and J are TRBV18 and TRBJ2-7; weak D call: TRBD1 (7 bases). Deletions cut 0 bases from V and 1 base from J, with 13 bases between. Per the germline V gene, CDR1 is KGHSH and CDR2 is LQKENI. The CDR3 loop spans 16 amino acids. The DNA of the CDR3 is TGTGCCAGCTCACCACCCGGAGCAGGGGGGTCCTACGAGCAGTACTTC. This sequence encodes CASSPPGAGGSYEQYF.

A single count supports this clone. The CDR3 reads CASSQDMGQPNYGYTF. The CDR3 DNA follows: TGCGCCAGCAGCCAAGACATGGGACAGCCTAACTATGGCTACACCTTC. The chain has TRBV4-3 and TRBJ1-2, with 7 bases that match TRBD1. V shed 0 bases and J 0 bases; nucleotides not matched to a gene: 4. Germline assignment: CDR1 LGHNA and CDR2 YSLEER. This CDR3 has 16 amino acids.

The chain combines TRBV14 with TRBJ1-4, with D possibly being TRBD1 (5 bases). The CDR3 has 17 amino acids. CDR1 is SGHDN and CDR2 is FVKESK in the germline V gene. V was cut by 3 bases and J by 6 bases, with 20 bases left in between. The DNA for the CDR3 is TGTGCCAGCAGCCAGGGACTAAGGAACAGACTATATGAAAAACTGTTTTTT. Translated: CASSQGLRNRLYEKLFF.

This clone was detected once. The chain uses TRBV5-6 and TRBJ2-2; D possibly matches TRBD1 or TRBD2 (5 bases each). The CDR3 consists of 16 residues. Between the trimmed V and J ends, which lost 4 bases and 4 bases, there was a span of 17 bases. Germline V gene data show CDR1 as SGHDT and CDR2 as YYEEEE. CDR3 in DNA: TGTGCCAGCAGCATAGGGACCCGAAGGTCCACCGGGGAGCTGTTTTTT. Translating gives CASSIGTRRSTGELFF. The entire variable domain, with the rest obtained from reference TRBV5-6 and TRBJ2-2, is as follows: DAGVTQSPTHLIKTRGQQVTLRCSPKSGHDTVSWYQQALGQGPQFIFQYYEEEERQRGNFPDRFSGHQFPNYSSELNVNALLLGDSALYLCASSIGTRRSTGELFFGEGSRLTVL.

The J gene is TRBJ2-7, the V gene TRBV4-1; 8 bases agree with TRBD2. Germline-derived CDR1 and CDR2 are MGHRA and YSYEKL. The CDR3 loop spans 15 amino acids. V shed 4 bases, J shed 2 bases, and the junction held 7 bases outside the gene matches. Here the CDR3 DNA reads TGCGCCAGCAGCCCCTGGGCGGGGGGAGCCTACGAGCAGTACTTC. Protein product: CASSPWAGGAYEQYF.

The chain is built from TRBV10-2 and TRBJ2-1; TRBD2 aligns across 12 bases. Per germline, CDR1 WSHSY and CDR2 SAAADI. Losses at the gene ends were 4 bases for V and 5 bases for J; bases not matched to a gene: 3. This CDR3 contains 15 residues. This CDR3 reads CASSAPSGGDNEQFF. In nucleotides, the CDR3 is TGCGCCAGCAGTGCGCCTAGCGGGGGGGACAATGAGCAGTTCTTC.

This sequence joins TRBV5-1 and TRBJ2-2; 13 bases fit TRBD2. The V and J ends lost 4 bases and 0 bases, in that order; junction bases with no gene match: 3. The CDR3 is 17 residues long. The germline V gene encodes CDR1 SGHRS and CDR2 YFSETQ. The chain's CDR3 is CASSKTSGGTNTGELFF. CDR3 coding DNA: TGCGCCAGCAGCAAGACTAGCGGGGGGACGAACACCGGGGAGCTGTTTTTT.

CDR3 protein: CASSFVVSETQYF. Written as DNA, the CDR3 is TGTGCCAGCAGTTTCGTGGTTTCAGAGACCCAGTACTTC. The chain links TRBV12-3 or TRBV12-4 to TRBJ2-5; no clear D gene. CDR3 length equals 13 residues. Trimming took off 3 bases at V and 4 bases at J, with 9 bases between the two ends.

The chain carries TRBV12-3 or TRBV12-4 and TRBJ1-5; D gene uncertain. V lost 3 bases, J lost 6 bases, and 9 bases lay in between. This CDR3 is 13 amino acids long. CDR3 region: CASSFARSQPQHF. The CDR3 nucleotides are TGTGCCAGCAGTTTCGCCCGGAGTCAGCCCCAGCATTTT.

This chain uses TRBV2 with TRBJ1-2; D is unresolved. Trimming removed 2 bases at V and 8 bases at J, with 9 bases between. In germline, CDR1 is SNHLY, CDR2 FYNNEI. This CDR3 region has 12 residues. This CDR3 reads CASSESSRGYTF. Here the CDR3 DNA reads TGTGCCAGCAGTGAATCTAGTAGAGGCTACACCTTC.

This clone was observed a single time. The chain combines TRBV24-1 with TRBJ2-5, with D possibly matching TRBD1 (6 bases). V shed 4 bases and J shed 2 bases, with 10 bases lying between them. The germline V gene has CDR1 KGHDR and CDR2 SFDVKD. CDR3 length: 14 amino acids. The CDR3 reads CATSEGGSQETQYF. For the CDR3, the DNA is TGTGCCACCAGTGAAGGGGGAAGTCAAGAGACCCAGTACTTC.

This chain joins TRBV4-3 and TRBJ1-6, with D perhaps TRBD1 (6 bases). Germline-derived CDR1 and CDR2 are LGHNA and YSLEER. The CDR3 covers 14 residues. Deletions cut 2 bases from V and 7 bases from J, with 9 bases between. CDR3 region: CASSQQGTNSPLHF. Written as DNA, the CDR3 is TGCGCCAGCAGCCAACAGGGGACCAATTCACCCCTCCACTTT.

This chain connects TRBV10-1 to TRBJ1-1; no clear D gene. Germline V gene sequence: CDR1 WNHNN, CDR2 SYGVQD (reference sequence). This CDR3 has 11 amino acids. With 3 bases removed from V and 6 bases from J, the gap between germline ends came to 5 bases. The CDR3: CASSDGSEAFF. The CDR3 nucleotides read TGCGCCAGCAGTGATGGTTCTGAAGCTTTCTTT.

This chain links TRBV5-1 with TRBJ1-1, with D possibly TRBD1 on 6 matching bases. Trimming cost V 4 bases and J 3 bases, with 13 bases left between them. Per germline, CDR1 SGHRS and CDR2 YFSETQ. This CDR3 spans 14 amino acids. DNA for the CDR3: TGCGCCAGCAGCATTACAGGGATTGACACTGAAGCTTTCTTT. Residues: CASSITGIDTEAFF.

The V gene is TRBV7-8, the J gene TRBJ2-3, with 8 bases that match TRBD2. Germline V gene data show CDR1 as SGHVS and CDR2 as FQNEAQ. The CDR3 runs 14 residues. The ends lost 9 bases at V and 1 base at J; junction bases unmatched: 6. CDR3 residues: CASDREGGTDTQYF. CDR3 DNA: TGTGCCAGTGACCGGGAGGGGGGCACAGATACGCAGTATTTT.

The rearrangement uses TRBV27 and TRBJ1-2; 8 nucleotides match TRBD1. The germline CDR1 and CDR2 sequences are MNHEY and SMNVEV (reference sequence). The CDR3 totals 13 residues. The V and J ends lost 5 bases and 7 bases, in that order; junction bases with no gene match: 6. Here the CDR3 DNA reads TGTGCCAGCAGTCTAACGACAGGGGTTGGCTACACCTTC. It yields the protein CASSLTTGVGYTF.

V usage is TRBV5-4 and J usage is TRBJ2-3; TRBD2 matches at 15 bases. Per the germline V gene, CDR1 is SGHNT and CDR2 is YYREEE (reference sequence). This CDR3 contains 16 residues. The trim removed 4 bases at V and 7 bases at J, leaving 7 bases unmatched. The CDR3 loop reads CASSRPGLAGGYTQYF. In DNA form, the CDR3 reads TGTGCCAGCAGCCGCCCGGGACTAGCGGGGGGATATACGCAGTATTTT.

The gene calls are TRBV11-2 and TRBJ1-1; D possibly corresponds to TRBD1 (5 bases). This CDR3 has 15 amino acids. V was pared by 1 base and J by 4 bases, with 13 bases between. CDR1 and CDR2 from the germline V gene are SGHAT and FQNNGV. The CDR3 region has the DNA TGTGCCAGCAGCTTAGGTTTAGGGACGGTCACTGAAGCTTTCTTT. Its protein product is CASSLGLGTVTEAFF.

This clone was detected once. The rearrangement uses TRBV7-6 and TRBJ1-1, with 7 bases aligning to TRBD1. The CDR3 loop spans 15 amino acids. Germline V CDR1 and CDR2: SGHVS, FNYEAQ. The V segment lost 0 bases and the J segment 2 bases; nucleotides outside the gene matches: 3. The CDR3 sequence: CASSLAAGGNTEAFF. CDR3 DNA sequence: TGTGCCAGCAGCTTAGCGGCAGGGGGAAACACTGAAGCTTTCTTT.

This chain connects TRBV7-2 to TRBJ2-3, with 7 nucleotides matching TRBD2. The CDR3 loop spans 14 amino acids. CDR1 and CDR2 (germline): SGHTA, FQGNSA. V shed 5 bases and J 4 bases; nucleotides not matched to a gene: 6. The DNA of the CDR3 is TGTGCCAGCAGCATCGGACTAGGGCCAGATACGCAGTATTTT. Translating gives CASSIGLGPDTQYF.

The chain couples TRBV19 to TRBJ1-2; TRBD1 might be the D (5 bases). The V and J ends lost 8 bases and 3 bases respectively, with 16 bases between them. CDR1 LNHDA and CDR2 SQIVND come from the germline V gene (reference sequence). The CDR3 has 14 residues. Written as DNA, the CDR3 is TGTGCCAGTGGCCCGGCTTGGGGGGACTATGGCTACACCTTC. Residues: CASGPAWGDYGYTF.

This clone has only one observation. The chain recombines TRBV11-3 with TRBJ1-1; the match to TRBD1 covers 7 bases. CDR1 is SGHNT and CDR2 is YENEEA in the germline V gene. Unmatched junction bases numbered 7, after V lost 2 bases and J lost 4 bases. The CDR3 spans 15 residues. Here the CDR3 reads CASSLPTGECTEAFF. In DNA, the CDR3 is TGTGCCAGCAGCTTACCCACAGGGGAATGCACTGAAGCTTTCTTT.

This clone was seen only once. This chain uses TRBV5-1 with TRBJ2-1; 7 bases agree with TRBD1. The germline gives CDR1 SGHRS, CDR2 YFSETQ. With 6 bases clipped from V and 8 bases from J, the junction kept 17 bases outside the gene matches. This CDR3 has 16 amino acids. DNA for the CDR3: TGCGCCAGCAACCCTCCCTGGGGACAGCATCAGGATGAGCAGTTCTTC. This sequence encodes CASNPPWGQHQDEQFF.

This chain joins TRBV9 and TRBJ1-3; D ambiguous. The germline V and J ends were trimmed by 3 bases and 2 bases, with 15 bases remaining between them. Germline CDR1 and CDR2: SGDLS and YYNGEE. The length of the CDR3 is 16 residues. The CDR3: CASSASHIRAGNTIYF. The CDR3 bases are TGTGCCAGCAGCGCATCGCACATTAGAGCTGGAAACACCATATATTTT. Full variable domain (outside the CDR3, taken from reference TRBV9 and TRBJ1-3): DSGVTQTPKHLITATGQRVTLRCSPRSGDLSVYWYQQSLDQGLQFLIQYYNGEERAKGNILERFSAQQFPDLHSELNLSSLELGDSALYFCASSASHIRAGNTIYFGEGSWLTVV.

Here the CDR3 reads CASSRQGETEAFF. CDR3 DNA: TGTGCCAGCTCACGTCAGGGTGAGACTGAAGCTTTCTTT. V gene TRBV18 combines with J gene TRBJ1-1; D is perhaps TRBD1 (5 bases). CDR1 is KGHSH, CDR2 LQKENI, per germline. The V end was cut by 4 bases, the J end by 5 bases, with 11 bases between. The CDR3 contains 13 residues.

J is TRBJ2-7 and V is TRBV29-1; 13 bases line up with TRBD2. The CDR3 contains 19 residues. CDR1 is SQVTM, CDR2 ANQGSEA, per germline. The junction had 18 bases not matched to a gene; V was cut back by 7 bases and J by 0 bases. This CDR3 is CSDPETSGGFRSRSYEQYF. As DNA, the CDR3 is TGCAGCGACCCCGAGACTAGCGGGGGGTTCCGGTCACGCTCCTACGAGCAGTACTTC.

This chain's CDR3 is CASTHYRDRVYVGNNEQFF. CDR3 coding DNA: TGTGCCAGTACTCACTACCGGGACAGAGTTTACGTTGGGAACAATGAGCAGTTCTTC. The rearrangement uses TRBV19 and TRBJ2-1; 7 bases are shared with TRBD1. After removal of 7 bases from V and 5 bases from J, the junction contained 23 bases not matched to a gene. Germline CDR1 and CDR2: LNHDA and SQIVND (reference sequence). The CDR3 spans 19 residues. Together with reference TRBV19 and TRBJ2-1, the CDR3 gives the full variable domain: DGGITQSPKYLFRKEGQNVTLSCEQNLNHDAMYWYRQDPGQGLRLIYYSQIVNDFQKGDIAEGYSVSREKKESFPLTVTSAQKNPTAFYLCASTHYRDRVYVGNNEQFFGPGTRLTVL.

The CDR3 loop is CASRPSIGNLAKNIQYF. CDR3 coding DNA: TGTGCCAGTAGGCCATCGATAGGGAATCTAGCCAAAAACATTCAGTACTTC. The chain is built from TRBV19 and TRBJ2-4; D gene uncertain. Trimming removed 6 bases at V and 0 bases at J, with 18 bases between. The germline gives CDR1 LNHDA, CDR2 SQIVND (reference sequence). This CDR3 has 17 amino acids. The complete variable domain, with remaining parts taken from reference TRBV19 and TRBJ2-4, reads DGGITQSPKYLFRKEGQNVTLSCEQNLNHDAMYWYRQDPGQGLRLIYYSQIVNDFQKGDIAEGYSVSREKKESFPLTVTSAQKNPTAFYLCASRPSIGNLAKNIQYFGAGTRLSVL.

The CDR3 sequence is CASRDTSGGAGNEQFF. The CDR3 nucleotides read TGTGCCAGCAGAGATACTAGCGGGGGGGCCGGGAATGAGCAGTTCTTC. The chain recombines TRBV2 with TRBJ2-1; 13 bases align to TRBD2. Germline V lookup: CDR1 SNHLY, CDR2 FYNNEI. With V trimmed by 6 bases and J by 7 bases, 9 bases remained unmatched. The CDR3 loop spans 16 amino acids.